This entry lists 10 T cell receptor beta chains sequenced from one sample in a study of T cell clonality in common variable immunodeficiency. The table came from immunoSEQ multiplex PCR; TCRdb's copy has only in-frame clones and leaves some out. Singletons are absent from the sample, which has around 29,000 clones. What was sequenced was peripheral blood mononuclear cells. These receptors were collected from a person between 18 and 75 years old in good health.

This clone was found many times. The DNA ends 3 residues before the CDR3 does, and the rest of the CDR3 is filled in from the germline J gene. The chain links TRBV20-1 to TRBJ2-2; maybe TRBD1 (5 bases). Per germline, CDR1 DFQATT and CDR2 SNEGSKA (reference sequence). The CDR3 has 14 amino acids. Incomplete CDR3 DNA: TGCAGTGCTAGTAGGGGCACTGGGGCCAACGTG. This encodes CSASRGTGANV. The full CDR3 is CSASRGTGANVLFF.

This clone occurred many times. The CDR3 end is not reached by the read, which stops 3 residues before it; the germline J gene fills it in. V is TRBV19 and J is TRBJ1-2; 7 bases align to TRBD1. Germline loops: CDR1 LNHDA, CDR2 SQIVND (reference sequence). The CDR3 is made up of 16 amino acids. V gave up 5 bases and J gave up 1 base; unmatched junction bases: 10. This chain's CDR3 is CASSPNSGGGNYGYTF. CDR3 bases read: TGTGCCAGTAGTCCTAATTCAGGGGGAGGTAACTATGGC.

Regarding this clone: The observed sequence ends 3 residues before the CDR3 terminus, with the missing tail filled in from the germline J gene. V and J are TRBV6-1 and TRBJ1-1; D is unclear. Germline lookup yields CDR1 MNHNS and CDR2 SASEGT. Trimming took off 2 bases at V and 0 bases at J, with 10 bases between the two ends. The CDR3 loop spans 15 amino acids. The CDR3 protein is CASSELAVMNTEAFF. CDR3 DNA (partial): TGTGCCAGCAGTGAACTAGCAGTCATGAACACTGAA.

The table lists this clone with many counts. The CDR3 end lies 3 residues beyond the end of the read and is filled in from the germline J gene. The chain joins TRBV5-4 to TRBJ1-4, with 9 bases lining up with TRBD1. CDR1 and CDR2 (germline): SGHNT, YYREEE (reference sequence). Unmatched junction bases numbered 7, after V lost 3 bases and J lost 7 bases. The CDR3 is made up of 15 amino acids. Here the CDR3 reads CASSSSTGGTEKLFF. CDR3 DNA (partial): TGTGCCAGCAGCTCGTCGACAGGGGGGACTGAAAAA. Based on the CDR3 plus reference TRBV5-4 and TRBJ1-4, the full variable domain is ETGVTQSPTHLIKTRGQQVTLRCSSQSGHNTVSWYQQALGQGPQFIFQYYREEENGRGNFPPRFSGLQFPNYSSELNVNALELDDSALYLCASSSSTGGTEKLFFGSGTQLSVL.

A remark on this clone: The CDR3 is cut off 3 residues early in the read; its end comes from the germline J gene. The chain has TRBV5-5 and TRBJ2-3; 9 bases map to TRBD2. This CDR3 is 14 amino acids long. Germline lookup yields CDR1 SGHKS and CDR2 YYEKEE (reference sequence). With 0 bases clipped from V and 6 bases from J, the junction kept 2 bases outside the gene matches. The covered CDR3 bases are TGTGCCAGCAGCTTGGGAAGCGGGAGGGATACG. Translating it yields CASSLGSGRDT. The full CDR3 sequence reads CASSLGSGRDTQYF.

This clone was observed a few times. The read ends 3 residues shy of where the CDR3 ends; the end is completed using the germline J gene. The chain joins TRBV2 to TRBJ1-5; D might be TRBD1 (5 bases). CDR3 length: 15 amino acids. The V gene lost 6 bases and the J gene lost 2 bases, with 14 bases spanning the gap. The germline V gene encodes CDR1 SNHLY and CDR2 FYNNEI. Partial CDR3 DNA: TGTGCCAGCAGCAAGACAGAAAACGGCAATCAGCCC. Amino acid sequence: CASSKTENGNQP. The CDR3 in its entirety is CASSKTENGNQPQHF. Full variable domain (rest looked up from reference TRBV2 and TRBJ1-5): EPEVTQTPSHQVTQMGQEVILRCVPISNHLYFYWYRQILGQKVEFLVSFYNNEISEKSEIFDDQFSVERPDGSNFTLKIRSTKLEDSAMYFCASSKTENGNQPQHFGDGTRLSIL.

Notes on this clone: The read is 3 residues too short to cover the CDR3 end, so that end is filled in from the germline J gene. The V call is TRBV5-1, the J call TRBJ2-3; D remains unclear. This CDR3 has 14 residues. CDR1 SGHRS and CDR2 YFSETQ come from the germline V gene. The CDR3 sequence: CASSLGAENQPQYF. Partial CDR3 DNA: TGCGCCAGCAGCTTGGGGGCAGAGAATCAGCCG.

This clone was counted ten times or more. The read terminates 3 residues before the CDR3 end, so the remaining end is supplied by the germline J gene. The sample contains more than one DNA sequence encoding this CDR3. The chain recombines TRBV5-1 with TRBJ1-4; tentative D call: TRBD1 (5 bases). Trimming took off 0 bases at V and 8 bases at J, with 8 bases between the two ends. The CDR3 covers 13 residues. Germline V lookup: CDR1 SGHRS, CDR2 YFSETQ. The CDR3 DNA, read in part, is TGCGCCAGCAGCTTGGTCGGGGGGGAAAAA. As protein: CASSLVGGEK. The full CDR3 reads CASSLVGGEKLFF.

This clone was seen many times. The read gets to within 3 residues of the CDR3 end, and the germline J gene fills in the rest. This sequence joins TRBV7-6 and TRBJ1-6; 7 bases are a match to TRBD1. The V gene end was trimmed by 4 bases and the J gene end by 10 bases; junction bases not matched to a gene: 7. This CDR3 region has 14 residues. The germline V gene has CDR1 SGHVS and CDR2 FNYEAQ. CDR3: CASSSITGDSPLHF. The CDR3 DNA, read in part, is TGTGCCAGCAGCTCGATTACAGGGGACTCACCC. Looking up the rest from reference TRBV7-6 and TRBJ1-6 gives the full variable domain: GAGVSQSPRYKVTKRGQDVALRCDPISGHVSLYWYRQALGQGPEFLTYFNYEAQQDKSGLPNDRFSAERPEGSISTLTIQRTEQRDSAMYRCASSSITGDSPLHFGNGTRLTVT.

The table lists this clone with many counts. The CDR3 goes on 3 residues after the read ends, and that part is filled in from the germline J gene. The chain recombines TRBV30 with TRBJ1-1; D perhaps matches TRBD1 (6 bases). The CDR3 spans 13 residues. The germline V and J ends were trimmed by 5 bases and 3 bases, with 13 bases remaining between them. Germline CDR1 is GTSNPN and CDR2 is SVGIG (reference sequence). Incomplete CDR3 DNA: TGTGCCTGGGATATAGGGGGACACACTGAA. It codes for CAWDIGGHTE. The complete CDR3 sequence is CAWDIGGHTEAFF.